This TCR beta chain was observed in a study of vaccination and CD4 T cells after COVID-19. Whole-study context: Ranging from 14 to 241, the interval between dose two and post-vaccine sampling had a median of 72 days.

Treatment reported: roughly nine-day PBMC culture with coronavirus spike peptide pools or control peptides (ViraFEST assay). From the unexposed donor, CD4+ T cells were collected ahead of the COVID-19 pandemic (2011-2018). Antigen-specific T cells were expanded with peptide pools by ViraFEST, and TCRs were then sequenced. Sequence data for DNA of cultured CD4+ T cells were generated by the Oncomine TCR Beta short-read assay. Genomic DNA was drawn out of CD4+ T cells grown in culture. TCRdb reanalysed the PCR reads using MiXCR and keeps one entry per CDR3 protein. The sample carries nearly 9,500 distinct CDR3 sequences, roughly 30% recorded once. In regard to this clonotype: As yet, its antigen is unknown.

The clonotype was recovered from a human donor in good health. Sequenced input: CD4+ T cells from blood, cultured in vitro.

In DNA, the CDR3 is TGTGCCAGCAGTTACCCCAGAAATAACAATGAGCAGTTCTTC. This gives the protein CASSYPRNNNEQFF. J is TRBJ2-1 and V is TRBV7-9; D is unresolved. The CDR3 runs 14 residues. The V gene lost 6 bases and the J gene lost 5 bases, with 14 bases spanning the gap. CDR1 SEHNR and CDR2 FQNEAQ come from the germline V gene (reference sequence).